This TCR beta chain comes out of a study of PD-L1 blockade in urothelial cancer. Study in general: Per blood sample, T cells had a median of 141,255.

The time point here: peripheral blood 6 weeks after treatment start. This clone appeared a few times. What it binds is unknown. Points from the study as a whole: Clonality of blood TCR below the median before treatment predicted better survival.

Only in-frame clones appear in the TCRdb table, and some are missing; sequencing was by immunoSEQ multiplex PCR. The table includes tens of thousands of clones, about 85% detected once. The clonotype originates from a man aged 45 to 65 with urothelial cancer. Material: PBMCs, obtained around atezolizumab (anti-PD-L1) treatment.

DNA of the CDR3: TGTGCCAGCAGCTCCCAGGGACTAAGCGGATTCAATGAGCAGTTCTTC. This gives the protein CASSSQGLSGFNEQFF. The chain combines TRBV11-2 with TRBJ2-1, with TRBD2 matching over 7 bases. J was trimmed by 6 bases and V by 4 bases; bases with no gene match: 12. CDR1 is SGHAT and CDR2 is FQNNGV in the germline V gene. The CDR3 has 16 residues. The complete variable domain, with remaining parts taken from reference TRBV11-2 and TRBJ2-1, reads EAGVAQSPRYKIIEKRQSVAFWCNPISGHATLYWYQQILGQGPKLLIQFQNNGVVDDSQLPKDRFSAERLKGVDSTLKIQPAKLEDSAVYLCASSSQGLSGFNEQFFGPGTRLTVL.